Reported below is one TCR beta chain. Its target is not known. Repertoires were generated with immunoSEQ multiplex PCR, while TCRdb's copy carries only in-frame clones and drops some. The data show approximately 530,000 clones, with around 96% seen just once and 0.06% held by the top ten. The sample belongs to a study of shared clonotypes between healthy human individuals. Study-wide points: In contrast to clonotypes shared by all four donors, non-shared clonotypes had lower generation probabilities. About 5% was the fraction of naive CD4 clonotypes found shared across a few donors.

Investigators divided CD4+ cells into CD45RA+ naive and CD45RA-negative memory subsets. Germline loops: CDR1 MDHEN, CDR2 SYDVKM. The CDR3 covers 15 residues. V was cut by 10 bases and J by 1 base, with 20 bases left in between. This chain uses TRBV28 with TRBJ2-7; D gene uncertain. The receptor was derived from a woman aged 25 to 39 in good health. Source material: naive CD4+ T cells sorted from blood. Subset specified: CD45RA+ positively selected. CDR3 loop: CATSVSGLKSYEQYF. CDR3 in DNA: TGTGCCACCTCCGTCTCGGGCCTCAAATCCTACGAGCAGTACTTC. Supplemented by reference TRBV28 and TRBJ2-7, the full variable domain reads DVKVTQSSRYLVKRTGEKVFLECVQDMDHENMFWYRQDPGLGLRLIYFSYDVKMKEKGDIPEGYSVSREKKERFSLILESASTNQTSMYLCATSVSGLKSYEQYFGPGTRLTVT.